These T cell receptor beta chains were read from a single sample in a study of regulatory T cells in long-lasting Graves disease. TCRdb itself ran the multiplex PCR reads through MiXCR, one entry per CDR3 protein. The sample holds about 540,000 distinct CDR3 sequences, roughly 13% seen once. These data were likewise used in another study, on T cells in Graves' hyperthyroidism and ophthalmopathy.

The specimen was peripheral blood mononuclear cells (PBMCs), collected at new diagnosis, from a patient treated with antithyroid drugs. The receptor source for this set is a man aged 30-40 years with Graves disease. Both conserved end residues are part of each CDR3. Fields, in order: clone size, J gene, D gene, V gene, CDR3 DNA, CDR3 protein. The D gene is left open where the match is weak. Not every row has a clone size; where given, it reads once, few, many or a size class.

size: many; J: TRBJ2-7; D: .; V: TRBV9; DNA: TGTGCCAGCAGCGTAGCTTGGGGGTACGAGCAGTACTTC; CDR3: CASSVAWGYEQYF
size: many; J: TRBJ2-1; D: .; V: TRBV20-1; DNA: TGCAGTGCTATTGTCGCCCGATTCAATGAGCAGTTCTTC; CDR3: CSAIVARFNEQFF
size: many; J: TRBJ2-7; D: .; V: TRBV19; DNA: TGTGCCAGTAGTATGAGTAACTCATCCTACGAGCAGTACTTC; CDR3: CASSMSNSSYEQYF
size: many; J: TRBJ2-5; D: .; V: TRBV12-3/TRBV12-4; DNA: TGTGCCAGCAGTTTAAGAGGGCCGAGGGAGACCCAGTACTTC; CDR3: CASSLRGPRETQYF
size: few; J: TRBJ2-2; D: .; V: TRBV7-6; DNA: TGTGCCAGCAGGAACAGGGATAACACCGGGGAGCTGTTTTTT; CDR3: CASRNRDNTGELFF
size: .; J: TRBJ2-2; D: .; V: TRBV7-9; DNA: TGTGCCAGCAGCTTAGCGGCAGGGTCAACCGGGGAGCTGTTTTTT; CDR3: CASSLAAGSTGELFF
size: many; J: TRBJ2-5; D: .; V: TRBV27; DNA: TGTGCCAGCAGTGCCCGCCTGGTCCGGGAGACCCAGTACTTC; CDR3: CASSARLVRETQYF
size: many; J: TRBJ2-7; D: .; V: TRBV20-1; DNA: TGCAGTGCTAGGCAGACTAGTCTTATTGGGGACGAGCAGTACTTC; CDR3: CSARQTSLIGDEQYF
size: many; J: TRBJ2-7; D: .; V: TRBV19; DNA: TGTGCCAGTAGTATTCCCGGCAGGAGCCTTTACGAGCAGTACTTC; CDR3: CASSIPGRSLYEQYF
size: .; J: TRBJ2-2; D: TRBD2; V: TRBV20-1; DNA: TGCAGTGCTAGAGATGCGGGGGCGAACACCGGGGAGCTGTTTTTT; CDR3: CSARDAGANTGELFF
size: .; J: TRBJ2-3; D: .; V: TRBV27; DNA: TGTGCCAGCAGTTTATGGGGACCAAGCACAGATACGCAGTATTTT; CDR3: CASSLWGPSTDTQYF
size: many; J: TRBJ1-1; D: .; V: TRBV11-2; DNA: TGTGCCAGCAGCTTCGCTCCCGAGAGGGCTGAAGCTTTCTTT; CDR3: CASSFAPERAEAFF
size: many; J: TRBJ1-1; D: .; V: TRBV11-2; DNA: TGTGCCAGCAGCTTTAGGGAAGGGCTCACTGAAGCTTTCTTT; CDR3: CASSFREGLTEAFF
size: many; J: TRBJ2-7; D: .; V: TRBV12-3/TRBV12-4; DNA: TGTGCCAGCAGTCCGCTAGGGTCCTACGAGCAGTACTTC; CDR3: CASSPLGSYEQYF
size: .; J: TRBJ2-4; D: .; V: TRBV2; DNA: TGTGCCAGCACGGGGGCCAAAAACATTCAGTACTTC; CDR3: CASTGAKNIQYF
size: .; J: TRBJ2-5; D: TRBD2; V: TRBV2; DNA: TGTGCCAGCAGCGGCCGGACTAGCGGGAGGGAGACCCAGTACTTC; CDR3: CASSGRTSGRETQYF
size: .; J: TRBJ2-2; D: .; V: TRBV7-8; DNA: TGTGCCAGCAGCTTTCAGGCCAGCCCGAACACCGGGGAGCTGTTTTTT; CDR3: CASSFQASPNTGELFF
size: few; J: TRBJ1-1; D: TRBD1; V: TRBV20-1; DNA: TGCAGTGCTCGCGCCAGGGGGCGAGGCCCCACGAACACTGAAGCTTTCTTT; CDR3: CSARARGRGPTNTEAFF
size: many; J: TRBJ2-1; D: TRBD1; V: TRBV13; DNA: TGTGCCAGCAGCGAGGCAGGGGGACCGAACAATGAGCAGTTCTTC; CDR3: CASSEAGGPNNEQFF
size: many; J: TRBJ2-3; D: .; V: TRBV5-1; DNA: TGCGCCAGCAGCTTGGCCTATGGCGGAACAGATACGCAGTATTTT; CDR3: CASSLAYGGTDTQYF
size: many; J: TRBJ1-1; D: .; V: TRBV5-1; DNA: TGCGCCAGCAGCCCCACGGGTGGGGAGTTTGGCGCTTTCTTT; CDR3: CASSPTGGEFGAFF
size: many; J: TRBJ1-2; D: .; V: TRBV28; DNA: TGTGCCAGCAGTACCCACAAGGAGCTTAACTATGGCTACACCTTC; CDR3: CASSTHKELNYGYTF
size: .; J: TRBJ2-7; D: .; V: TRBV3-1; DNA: TGTGCCAGCAGCAAGAATCTATACGAGCAGTACTTC; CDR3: CASSKNLYEQYF
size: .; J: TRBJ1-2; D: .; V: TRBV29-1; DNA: TGCAGCGTTGAAGCCCCTCGCAGCTTCGGGGACGGCTACACCTTC; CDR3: CSVEAPRSFGDGYTF
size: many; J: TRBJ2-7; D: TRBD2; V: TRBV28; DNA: TGTGCCACGTGGACTAGCGGGAGAGGGGGCGAGCAGTACTTC; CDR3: CATWTSGRGGEQYF
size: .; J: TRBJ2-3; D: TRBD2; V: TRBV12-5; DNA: TGTGCTAGTGGTTCCTTTTTGTGGGCTAGCGGGAGGAGGGGAAGCTCAGATACGCAGTATTTT; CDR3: CASGSFLWASGRRGSSDTQYF
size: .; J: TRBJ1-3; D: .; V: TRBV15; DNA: TGTGCCACCAGCAGAGAGGGAGACACCATATATTTT; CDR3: CATSREGDTIYF
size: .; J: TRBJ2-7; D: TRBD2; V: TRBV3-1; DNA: TGTGCCAGCAGCCCTAGAACTAGCGGGAGGGGTTCCTACGAGCAGTACTTC; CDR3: CASSPRTSGRGSYEQYF
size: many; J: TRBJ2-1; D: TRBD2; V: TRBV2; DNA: TGTGCCACCAGCGGGAGGCACTACAATGAGCAGTTCTTC; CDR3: CATSGRHYNEQFF
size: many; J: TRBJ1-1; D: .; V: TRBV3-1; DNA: TGTGCCAGCAGCCAACCAACAGAGAACACTGAAGCTTTCTTT; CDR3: CASSQPTENTEAFF
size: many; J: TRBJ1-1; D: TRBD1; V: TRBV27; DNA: TGTGCCAGTCGCCGACAGGGAGGGGCTGAAGCTTTCTTT; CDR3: CASRRQGGAEAFF
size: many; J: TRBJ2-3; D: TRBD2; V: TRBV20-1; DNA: TGCAGTGCTGTCGGACTAGCGGGACCCCTCACAGATACGCAGTATTTT; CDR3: CSAVGLAGPLTDTQYF
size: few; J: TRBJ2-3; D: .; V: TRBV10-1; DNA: TGCGCCAGCAGTGAGTCGGGTACAGGGGAGGCGGTCGCAGATACGCAGTATTTT; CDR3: CASSESGTGEAVADTQYF
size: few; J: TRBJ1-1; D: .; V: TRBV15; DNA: TGTGCCACCAAGGTCGTCGAGAACACTGAAGCTTTCTTT; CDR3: CATKVVENTEAFF
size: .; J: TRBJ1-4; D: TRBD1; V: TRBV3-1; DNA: TGTGCCAGCAGCCAAGTTGGCGGCAGGGGGAATGAAAAACTGTTTTTT; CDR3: CASSQVGGRGNEKLFF
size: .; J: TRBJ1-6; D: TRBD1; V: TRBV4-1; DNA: TGCGCCAGCAGCCAAGTCTCACAGGGGACTAATTCACCCCTCCACTTT; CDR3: CASSQVSQGTNSPLHF
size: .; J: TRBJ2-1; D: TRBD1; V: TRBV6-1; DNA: TGTGCCAGCAGTCGGGACAGGCGGTACAATGAGCAGTTCTTC; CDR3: CASSRDRRYNEQFF
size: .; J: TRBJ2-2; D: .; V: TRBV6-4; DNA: TGTGCCAGCAGTGCGGTCACCGGGGAGCTGTTTTTT; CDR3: CASSAVTGELFF
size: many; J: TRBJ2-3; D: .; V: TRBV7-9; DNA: TGTGCCAGCAGCTCCCTTACGCGGAGCACAGATACGCAGTATTTT; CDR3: CASSSLTRSTDTQYF
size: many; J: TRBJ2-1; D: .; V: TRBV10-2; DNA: TGCGCCAGCAGTGAGTCGACGCTAGTGGTCTACAATGAGCAGTTCTTC; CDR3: CASSESTLVVYNEQFF
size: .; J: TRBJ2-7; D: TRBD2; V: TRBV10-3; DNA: TGTGCCATCACCTCGCGGGAGAGCCCCTACGAGCAGCACTTC; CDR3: CAITSRESPYEQHF
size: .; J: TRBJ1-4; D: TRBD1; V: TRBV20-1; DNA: TGCAGTGCTCCCGGGACAGGAGCAGAATTTAATGAAAAACTGTTTTTT; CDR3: CSAPGTGAEFNEKLFF
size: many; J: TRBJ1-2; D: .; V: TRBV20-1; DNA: TGCAGTGCTATCTATCAGGGCAGGGAGGGTGGCTACACCTTC; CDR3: CSAIYQGREGGYTF
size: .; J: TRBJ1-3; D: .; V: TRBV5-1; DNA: TGCGCCAGCAGCTTGGCCGTGCACAGCGCCACCGGGGACACCATATATTTT; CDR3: CASSLAVHSATGDTIYF
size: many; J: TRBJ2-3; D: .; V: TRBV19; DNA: TGTGCCAGTAGCCCCCCCCGGACAGCAGATACGCAGTATTTT; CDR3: CASSPPRTADTQYF
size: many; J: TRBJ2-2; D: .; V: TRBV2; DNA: TGTGCCAGCGGGGACCCATTAACCGGGGAGCTGTTTTTT; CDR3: CASGDPLTGELFF
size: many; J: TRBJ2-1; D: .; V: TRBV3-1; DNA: TGTGCCAGCAGCCAACCCCACCCCCGAAGCTCCTACAATGAGCAGTTCTTC; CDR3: CASSQPHPRSSYNEQFF
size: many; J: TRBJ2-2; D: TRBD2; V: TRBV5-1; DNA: TGCGCCAGCAGCTTCTCGAGCGGGAAAATTCGCGCCGGGGAGCTGTTTTTT; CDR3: CASSFSSGKIRAGELFF
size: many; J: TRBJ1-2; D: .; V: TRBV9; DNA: TGTGCCAGCAGCGTAGAGGGGACGGCTAACTATGGCTACACCTTC; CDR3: CASSVEGTANYGYTF
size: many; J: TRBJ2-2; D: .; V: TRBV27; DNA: TGTGCCAGCAGTTTATTCCATCCAACCGGGGAGCTGTTTTTT; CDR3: CASSLFHPTGELFF
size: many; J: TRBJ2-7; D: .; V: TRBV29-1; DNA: TGCAGCGCTAGTCTGGGTCGCTCCTACGAGCAGTACTTC; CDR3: CSASLGRSYEQYF
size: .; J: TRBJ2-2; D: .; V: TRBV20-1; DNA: TGCAGTGCGCCCCACACCGGGGAGCTGTTTTTT; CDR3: CSAPHTGELFF
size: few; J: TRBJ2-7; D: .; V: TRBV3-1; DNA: TGTGCCAGCAGCGGAGACACTAACGAGCAGTACTTC; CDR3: CASSGDTNEQYF
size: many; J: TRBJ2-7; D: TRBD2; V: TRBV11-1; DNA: TGTGCCAGCAGCCGACTAGCGTTCGAGCAGTACTTC; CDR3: CASSRLAFEQYF
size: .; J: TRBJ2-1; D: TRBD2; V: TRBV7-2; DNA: TGTGCCAGCACAGCGGGAGGAGACTACAATGAGCAGTTCTTC; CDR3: CASTAGGDYNEQFF
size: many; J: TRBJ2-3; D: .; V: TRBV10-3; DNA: TGTGCCATCAGTGACGGCCAGGCCCAAGGTGATACGCAGTATTTT; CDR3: CAISDGQAQGDTQYF
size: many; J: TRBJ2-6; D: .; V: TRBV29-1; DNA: TGCAGCGTTGAAATCCCGGGGACCTCTGGGGCCAACGTCCTGACTTTC; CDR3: CSVEIPGTSGANVLTF
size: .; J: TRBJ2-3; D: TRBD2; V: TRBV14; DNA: TGTGCCAGCAGCCAAGATGACCCCCGGCTAGCGGAGATCAGCCGCCGTGATACGCAGTATTTT; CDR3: CASSQDDPRLAEISRRDTQYF
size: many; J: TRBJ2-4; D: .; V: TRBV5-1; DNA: TGCGCCAGCAGCCTATTAGCCAAAAACATTCAGTACTTC; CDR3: CASSLLAKNIQYF